A single sample gave rise to the 25 T cell receptor beta chains below, sequenced in a study of Graves' ophthalmopathy and Graves' hyperthyroidism. The authors amplified TCR beta CDR3 regions from RNA transcripts. Investigators did first-round RT-PCR with HTBI primers, then second-round multiplex PCR. TCRdb passed the multiplex PCR reads through MiXCR, listing each CDR3 protein once. Among a few hundred thousand distinct CDR3 sequences, roughly 21% were seen once, and the ten largest hold 3%. The sample was peripheral blood. The receptors here all came from a woman under 30 with stable Graves' hyperthyroidism.

There are many counts of this clonotype. This chain connects TRBV6-1 to TRBJ2-5; 7 bases are shared with TRBD1. Germline lookup yields CDR1 MNHNS and CDR2 SASEGT. This CDR3 has 13 amino acids. The V and J ends lost 1 base and 12 bases, in that order; junction bases with no gene match: 8. The CDR3 is CASSEGTGASEYF. The CDR3 DNA reads TGTGCCAGCAGTGAAGGGACAGGCGCCTCTGAGTACTTC.

This clonotype was recorded at least ten times. The CDR3 DNA reads TGTGCCAGCAGCAAAGTGCTCACAGGGCCACGGGCAGAGACCCAGTACTTC. This codes for CASSKVLTGPRAETQYF. The J gene is TRBJ2-5, the V gene TRBV7-6, with D perhaps TRBD1 (6 bases). The germline CDR1 and CDR2 sequences are SGHVS and FNYEAQ. This CDR3 has 17 amino acids. Trimming cost V 5 bases and J 4 bases, with 23 bases left between them. Using reference TRBV7-6 and TRBJ2-5 for the parts outside the CDR3, the full variable domain is GAGVSQSPRYKVTKRGQDVALRCDPISGHVSLYWYRQALGQGPEFLTYFNYEAQQDKSGLPNDRFSAERPEGSISTLTIQRTEQRDSAMYRCASSKVLTGPRAETQYFGPGTRLLVL.

This clonotype has a single count. A read error is possible here, since a much larger clone lies one base away. The chain couples TRBV7-2 to TRBJ2-7, with D possibly matching TRBD2 (6 bases). This CDR3 comprises 14 residues. Germline CDR1 SGHTA, CDR2 FQGNSA. Written as DNA, the CDR3 is TGTGCCTGCAGTCCTAGCGTTAGTAGCGACGAGCAGTACTTC. Protein product: CACSPSVSSDEQYF.

The chain is built from TRBV12-3 or TRBV12-4 and TRBJ1-1; D is possibly TRBD1 (5 bases). The V end was cut by 2 bases, the J end by 4 bases, with 11 bases between. CDR3 length equals 14 residues. CDR3 DNA: TGTGCCAGCAGTTTAAGGGCAGGGAGCACTGAAGCTTTCTTT. It translates to CASSLRAGSTEAFF.

The chain has TRBV12-3 or TRBV12-4 and TRBJ2-6; D may be TRBD1 (5 bases). V was pared by 1 base and J by 4 bases, with 8 bases between. The CDR3 is made up of 15 amino acids. The DNA of the CDR3 is TGTGCCAGCAGTTTAGTGCAGGGCGGGGCCAACGTCCTGACTTTC. This translates into CASSLVQGGANVLTF.

The table lists this clonotype with a few counts. The chain employs TRBV4-1 and TRBJ1-1, with a tentative D call TRBD1 (6 bases). Germline lookup yields CDR1 MGHRA and CDR2 YSYEKL. CDR3 size: 15 residues. Trimming took off 5 bases at V and 1 base at J, with 14 bases between the two ends. The CDR3 reads CASSARRGQNTEAFF. CDR3 in DNA: TGCGCCAGCAGCGCACGTCGGGGACAGAACACTGAAGCTTTCTTT.

In this sample, this clonotype turned up a few times. This may come from a read error, since a much larger clone is one base off. The CDR3 bases are TGTGCCACCAGCAGAGAGAATCTGAACACTGAAGCTTGCTTT. Its translation is CATSRENLNTEACF. The chain employs TRBV15 and TRBJ1-1; unclear D gene. Germline CDR1 LNHNV, CDR2 YYDKDF (reference sequence). The CDR3 runs 14 residues.

The chain has TRBV5-1 and TRBJ2-7, with 7 bases lining up with TRBD2. The CDR3 runs 15 residues. V was clipped by 6 bases and J by 0 bases; unmatched bases: 9. The germline V gene has CDR1 SGHRS and CDR2 YFSETQ. The CDR3 nucleotides read TGCGCCAGCACCGCCCTTCGCGGGAGCTCCTACGAGCAGTACTTC. This sequence encodes CASTALRGSSYEQYF.

A word on this clonotype: This may be a read error: a much more frequent sequence differs by one nucleotide. The rearrangement uses TRBV29-1 and TRBJ2-7; D is perhaps TRBD2 (6 bases). Trimming removed 7 bases from V and 3 bases from J, with 16 bases in between. This CDR3 region has 13 residues. The V gene's germline CDR1 is SQVTM and CDR2 ANQGSEA. The CDR3 DNA reads TGCAGCGCATGTGGTACTAGCCTCTACGAGCAGTACTTC. Its protein is CSACGTSLYEQYF.

Only one count was recorded for this clonotype. The rearrangement uses TRBV20-1 and TRBJ1-5, with D uncertain. V lost 3 bases and J 0 bases, leaving 12 bases between the germline ends. The germline V gene encodes CDR1 DFQATT and CDR2 SNEGSKA (reference sequence). This CDR3 contains 15 residues. In nucleotides, the CDR3 is TGCAGTGCTAGCGGGGTACAAATTAGCAATCAGCCCCAGCATTTT. This gives the protein CSASGVQISNQPQHF.

This clonotype was seen many times. The CDR3 DNA reads as TGTGCCAGCAGTGAAGAGTCTACAGGGGCCGGGGAGCTGTTTTTT. This sequence encodes CASSEESTGAGELFF. V gene TRBV6-1 combines with J gene TRBJ2-2, with TRBD1 identical over 7 bases. This CDR3 region has 15 residues. Losses at the gene ends were 1 base for V and 6 bases for J; bases not matched to a gene: 5. Germline loops: CDR1 MNHNS, CDR2 SASEGT.

This clonotype was observed many times. The V gene is TRBV20-1, the J gene TRBJ1-2; TRBD1 agrees at 7 bases. The V gene's germline CDR1 is DFQATT and CDR2 SNEGSKA (reference sequence). V dropped 4 bases and J dropped 1; count of bases not matched to a gene: 3. The CDR3 extends over 13 amino acids. The CDR3 nucleotides are TGCAGTGCTATGACAGGGTTTAACTATGGCTACACCTTC. Translated, it gives CSAMTGFNYGYTF.

This clonotype came up many times. The chain employs TRBV19 and TRBJ2-2; no clear D. This CDR3 is 15 amino acids long. CDR1 is LNHDA, CDR2 SQIVND, per germline (reference sequence). The V and J ends lost 0 bases and 1 base respectively, with 6 bases between them. The CDR3 loop is CASSIEVRNTGELFF. DNA for the CDR3: TGTGCCAGTAGTATAGAAGTGAGGAACACCGGGGAGCTGTTTTTT. Using reference TRBV19 and TRBJ2-2 for the parts outside the CDR3, the full variable domain is DGGITQSPKYLFRKEGQNVTLSCEQNLNHDAMYWYRQDPGQGLRLIYYSQIVNDFQKGDIAEGYSVSREKKESFPLTVTSAQKNPTAFYLCASSIEVRNTGELFFGEGSRLTVL.

On this clonotype: Being one base from a much bigger clone, this may be a read error. This sequence joins TRBV7-9 and TRBJ2-7; D unresolved. The germline gives CDR1 SEHNR, CDR2 FQNEAQ (reference sequence). CDR3 size: 12 residues. V lost 2 bases to trimming and J lost 3 bases, with 5 bases between them. DNA for the CDR3: TGTGCCAGCAGCTTAAACAACTACGAGCAGTACTTC. Residues: CASSLNNYEQYF.

V is TRBV7-3 and J is TRBJ1-2, with TRBD1 identical over 7 bases. Per germline, CDR1 SGHTA and CDR2 FQGTGA. Germline trimming cut 4 bases from V and 2 bases from J; bases unmatched to any gene: 10. This CDR3 has 16 amino acids. For the CDR3, the DNA is TGTGCCAGCAGCTCTCCGGGACAGCCAGAAAACTATGGCTACACCTTC. Its protein is CASSSPGQPENYGYTF.

This chain joins TRBV20-1 and TRBJ2-5; D uncertain. Germline V gives CDR1 DFQATT, CDR2 SNEGSKA (reference sequence). The V end was cut by 6 bases, the J end by 2 bases, with 10 bases between. The CDR3 totals 12 residues. The CDR3 region has the DNA TGCAGTGCGGTCGGTTTGCAAGAGACCCAGTACTTC. Translated, it gives CSAVGLQETQYF.

Many counts were recorded for this clonotype. The rearrangement uses TRBV9 and TRBJ1-1; D is undetermined. The germline V and J ends were trimmed by 4 bases and 1 base, with 11 bases remaining between them. Germline CDR1 is SGDLS and CDR2 is YYNGEE. The CDR3 covers 14 residues. CDR3 sequence (DNA): TGTGCCAGCAGCCCCCACGGGAAGAACACTGAAGCTTTCTTT. As protein: CASSPHGKNTEAFF.

This clonotype was seen more than once but under ten times. Because the CDR3 is missing its conserved closing phenylalanine or tryptophan, this is likely a read error. The V gene is TRBV24-1, the J gene TRBJ2-7; no firm D call. The CDR3 spans 12 residues. Trimming shortened V by 3 bases and J by 3 bases, and 5 bases separated the two germline ends. The germline V gene encodes CDR1 KGHDR and CDR2 SFDVKD. CDR3 sequence (DNA): TGTGCCACCAGTGATAGATACTACGAGCAGTACTAC. It yields the protein CATSDRYYEQYY.

Many counts were recorded for this clonotype. The genes are TRBV12-3 or TRBV12-4 and TRBJ1-2; D possibly corresponds to TRBD1 (5 bases). Trimming removed 1 base at V and 4 bases at J, with 10 bases between. This CDR3 contains 14 residues. The CDR3 nucleotides are TGTGCCAGCAGTTTAGTATCTGGGGGCTATGGCTACACCTTC. This gives the protein CASSLVSGGYGYTF.

The V gene is TRBV2, the J gene TRBJ1-1; D gene unclear. The V gene lost 7 bases and the J gene lost 3 bases, with 12 bases spanning the gap. The CDR3 length is 13 residues. Germline assignment: CDR1 SNHLY and CDR2 FYNNEI. CDR3 sequence (DNA): TGTGCCAGCATGGGCCCGAGGGACACTGAAGCTTTCTTT. It is translated as CASMGPRDTEAFF.

This clonotype was counted at least ten times. The chain joins TRBV30 to TRBJ2-7; D perhaps matches TRBD2 (6 bases). Germline CDR1 is GTSNPN and CDR2 is SVGIG (reference sequence). There are 11 residues in the CDR3. Trimming took off 8 bases at V and 2 bases at J, with 10 bases between the two ends. CDR3 loop: CAGGVAYEQYF. The CDR3 DNA reads as TGTGCCGGAGGGGTGGCCTACGAGCAGTACTTC. The whole variable domain, filled in from reference TRBV30 and TRBJ2-7, reads SQTIHQWPATLVQPVGSPLSLECTVEGTSNPNLYWYRQAAGRGLQLLFYSVGIGQISSEVPQNLSASRPQDRQFILSSKKLLLSDSGFYLCAGGVAYEQYFGPGTRLTVT.

At least ten counts were recorded for this clonotype. V is TRBV19 and J is TRBJ2-7; weak D call: TRBD2 (6 bases). The germline V gene has CDR1 LNHDA and CDR2 SQIVND (reference sequence). The germline V and J ends were trimmed by 2 bases and 2 bases, with 22 bases remaining between them. The CDR3 has 18 amino acids. The DNA of the CDR3 is TGTGCCAGTAGTATATCCCCTCCGACTAGTCCAAGACCCTACGAGCAGTACTTC. As protein: CASSISPPTSPRPYEQYF.

This clonotype was detected many times. The rearrangement uses TRBV24-1 and TRBJ2-2, with 11 bases lining up with TRBD1. CDR1 and CDR2 (germline): KGHDR, SFDVKD. V was clipped by 0 bases and J by 0 bases; unmatched bases: 2. The CDR3 is 18 amino acids. The CDR3 region has the DNA TGTGCCACCAGTGATTTGGGGACAGGGGGAACGAACACCGGGGAGCTGTTTTTT. It encodes CATSDLGTGGTNTGELFF.

This clonotype was picked up many times. The V call is TRBV30, the J call TRBJ1-1; D might be TRBD1 (6 bases). Germline lookup yields CDR1 GTSNPN and CDR2 SVGIG (reference sequence). The CDR3 loop spans 16 amino acids. Trimming shortened V by 1 base and J by 0 bases, and 15 bases separated the two germline ends. CDR3 in amino acids: CAWSGRLGALNTEAFF. DNA of the CDR3: TGTGCCTGGAGTGGGCGGCTGGGGGCCTTGAACACTGAAGCTTTCTTT.

This clonotype was seen ten or more times. J is TRBJ2-7 and V is TRBV6-5; tentatively, D is TRBD1 (5 bases). V was pared by 7 bases and J by 3 bases, with 22 bases between. Germline lookup yields CDR1 MNHEY and CDR2 SVGAGI. The CDR3 runs 16 residues. In DNA form, the CDR3 reads TGTGCCAGCACCGAGAGGTTACGACAGAAAGACTACGAGCAGTACTTC. Amino acids: CASTERLRQKDYEQYF.